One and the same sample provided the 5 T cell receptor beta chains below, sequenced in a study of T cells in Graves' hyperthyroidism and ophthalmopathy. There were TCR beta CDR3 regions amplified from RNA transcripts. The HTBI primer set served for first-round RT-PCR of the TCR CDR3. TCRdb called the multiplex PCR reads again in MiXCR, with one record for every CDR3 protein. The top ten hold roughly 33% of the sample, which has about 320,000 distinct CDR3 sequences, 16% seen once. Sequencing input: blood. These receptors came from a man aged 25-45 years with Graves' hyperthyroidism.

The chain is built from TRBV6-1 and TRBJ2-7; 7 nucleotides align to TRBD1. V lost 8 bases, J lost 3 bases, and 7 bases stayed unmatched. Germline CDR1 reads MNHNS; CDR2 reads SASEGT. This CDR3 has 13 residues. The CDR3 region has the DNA TGTGCCAGCTCTAAGACAGGGTTCTACGAGCAGTACTTC. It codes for CASSKTGFYEQYF.

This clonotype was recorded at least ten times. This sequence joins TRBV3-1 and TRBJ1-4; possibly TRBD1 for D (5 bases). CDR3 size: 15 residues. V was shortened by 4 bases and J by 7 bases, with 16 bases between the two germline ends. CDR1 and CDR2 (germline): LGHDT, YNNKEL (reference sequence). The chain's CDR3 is CASSLMAQGGEKLFF. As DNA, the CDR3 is TGTGCCAGCAGCCTAATGGCTCAGGGCGGTGAAAAACTGTTTTTT.

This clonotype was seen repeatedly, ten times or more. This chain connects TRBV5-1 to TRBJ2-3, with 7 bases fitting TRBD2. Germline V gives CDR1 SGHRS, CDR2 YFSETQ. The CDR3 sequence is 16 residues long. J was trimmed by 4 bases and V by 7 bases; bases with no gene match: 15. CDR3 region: CASSDLGGGPADTQYF. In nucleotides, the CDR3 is TGCGCCAGCTCCGACTTGGGGGGAGGGCCGGCAGATACGCAGTATTTT.

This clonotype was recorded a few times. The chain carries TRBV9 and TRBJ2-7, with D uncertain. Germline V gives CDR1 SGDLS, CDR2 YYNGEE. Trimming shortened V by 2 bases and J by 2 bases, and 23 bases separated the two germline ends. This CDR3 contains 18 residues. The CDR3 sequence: CASSVSLSTASRTYEQYF. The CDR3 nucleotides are TGTGCCAGCAGCGTCAGCCTCTCAACAGCCTCCCGGACCTACGAGCAGTACTTC.

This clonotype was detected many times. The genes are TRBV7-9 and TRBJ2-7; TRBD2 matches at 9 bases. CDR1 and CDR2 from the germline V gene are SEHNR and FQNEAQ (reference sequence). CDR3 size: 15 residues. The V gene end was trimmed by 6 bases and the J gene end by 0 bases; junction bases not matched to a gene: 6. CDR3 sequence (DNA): TGTGCCAGCAGTCCCGGGACTAGCAACTCCTACGAGCAGTACTTC. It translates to CASSPGTSNSYEQYF.